These 24 T cell receptor beta chains were sequenced from one sample in a study of blood T cells in healthy people across ages. Through a sample-barcoded 5' primer and a J-beta primer mix, a second PCR was run for roughly 6 to 12 cycles. TCRdb analysed the 5' RACE reads with MiXCR anew, one entry per CDR3 protein. The repertoire holds about 680,000 distinct CDR3 sequences, more than 40% seen once, with around 32% in the top ten. Input material: blood. These TCRs come from a woman aged 55-70 years in good health.

This rearrangement joins TRBV5-6 to TRBJ2-1, with a possible D match to TRBD1 (5 bases). The last part of the DNA fits TRBJ2-7 better; the J call may be wrong. The CDR3 extends over 14 amino acids. Germline V gene sequence: CDR1 SGHDT, CDR2 YYEEEE. The CDR3: CASSSLTVYNEQYF. The DNA for the CDR3 is TGTGCCAGCAGCTCCCTGACAGTCTACAATGAGCAGTACTTC.

This clonotype was seen more than once but under ten times. The V gene is TRBV6-5, the J gene TRBJ1-2, with D unclear. V lost 2 bases, J lost 6 bases, and 7 bases lay in between. The CDR3 runs to 12 residues. Per the germline V gene, CDR1 is MNHEY and CDR2 is SVGAGI. The CDR3 DNA reads TGTGCCAGCAGTTACGCCGGGGATGGCTACACCTTC. Its translation: CASSYAGDGYTF.

This sequence joins TRBV20-1 and TRBJ2-7; D is undetermined. This CDR3 has 15 residues. V lost 4 bases, J lost 3 bases, and 19 bases lay in between. Germline values: CDR1 DFQATT, CDR2 SNEGSKA (reference sequence). CDR3 region: CSANPLRAVGYEQYF. The DNA of the CDR3 is TGCAGTGCTAACCCTCTAAGGGCGGTAGGCTACGAGCAGTACTTC.

V is TRBV11-1 and J is TRBJ2-3; D is perhaps TRBD1 (5 bases). Germline CDR1 SGHAT, CDR2 FQDESV (reference sequence). This CDR3 has 14 amino acids. V lost 4 bases and J lost 4, with 12 bases in between. CDR3 protein: CASSWDQGADTQYF. The CDR3 DNA follows: TGTGCCAGCAGCTGGGATCAAGGGGCAGATACGCAGTATTTT.

V usage is TRBV11-2 and J usage is TRBJ2-3; 8 nucleotides match TRBD1. The germline V gene has CDR1 SGHAT and CDR2 FQNNGV. With V trimmed by 6 bases and J by 2 bases, 4 bases remained unmatched. This CDR3 has 14 amino acids. CDR3 amino acids: CASSWDRTTDTQYF. The CDR3 DNA follows: TGTGCCAGCAGTTGGGACAGGACCACAGATACGCAGTATTTT.

The chain recombines TRBV3-1 with TRBJ1-5; D is possibly TRBD1 (5 bases). CDR1 is LGHDT, CDR2 YNNKEL, per germline (reference sequence). V lost 1 base, J lost 2 bases, and 15 bases lay in between. The length of the CDR3 is 17 residues. Here the CDR3 DNA reads TGTGCCAGCAGCCAAGTCGGTCGCAGGGCACGCAATCAGCCCCAGCATTTT. Translated, it gives CASSQVGRRARNQPQHF.

The rearrangement joins TRBV5-8 to TRBJ2-1; tentative D call: TRBD1 (5 bases). Trimming removed 0 bases from V and 8 bases from J, with 15 bases in between. The CDR3 is made up of 15 amino acids. Per the germline V gene, CDR1 is SGHTS and CDR2 is YDEGEE. The chain's CDR3 is CASSLGLSGYDEQFF. The DNA of the CDR3 is TGTGCCAGCAGCTTGGGGCTCTCAGGGTACGATGAGCAGTTCTTC. Combining the CDR3 with reference TRBV5-8 and TRBJ2-1 gives the whole variable domain EAGVTQSPTHLIKTRGQQATLRCSPISGHTSVYWYQQALGLGLQFLLWYDEGEERNRGNFPPRFSGRQFPNYSSELNVNALELEDSALYLCASSLGLSGYDEQFFGPGTRLTVL.

The chain combines TRBV6-2 or TRBV6-3 with TRBJ1-2; no clear D gene. The germline CDR1 and CDR2 sequences are MNHEY and SVGEGT. The length of the CDR3 is 11 residues. Trimming removed 2 bases from V and 7 bases from J, with 5 bases in between. This chain's CDR3 is CASSYAGGYTF. CDR3 bases: TGTGCCAGCAGTTACGCCGGTGGCTACACCTTC.

The chain couples TRBV20-1 to TRBJ1-4, with 8 bases lining up with TRBD1. This CDR3 spans 14 amino acids. Germline V lookup: CDR1 DFQATT, CDR2 SNEGSKA (reference sequence). J lost 5 bases, V lost 1 base, and 3 bases had no gene match. The CDR3 DNA is TGCAGTGCTAGAGGCGGGACAGGAAATGAAAAACTGTTTTTT. Amino acids: CSARGGTGNEKLFF.

J is TRBJ2-7 and V is TRBV10-3; TRBD2 might be the D (5 bases). V was pared by 7 bases and J by 2 bases, with 12 bases between. CDR3 length: 13 amino acids. Germline V gene sequence: CDR1 ENHRY, CDR2 SYGVKD. The CDR3 loop reads CAITVGVPYEQYF. DNA of the CDR3: TGTGCCATCACGGTGGGAGTCCCCTACGAGCAGTACTTC.

The chain is built from TRBV7-2 and TRBJ2-5, with a tentative D call TRBD1 (6 bases). Germline V gene data show CDR1 as SGHTA and CDR2 as FQGNSA. The CDR3 length is 15 residues. The V end lost 3 bases, the J end lost 4 bases, and 15 bases lay between the germline ends. The CDR3 protein is CASSFTDRRLETQYF. The CDR3, as DNA: TGTGCCAGCAGCTTTACAGACAGGAGGTTAGAGACCCAGTACTTC.

This sequence joins TRBV29-1 and TRBJ2-7, with 8 bases identical to TRBD1. The ends lost 5 bases at V and 2 bases at J; junction bases unmatched: 5. Germline V gives CDR1 SQVTM, CDR2 ANQGSEA. The CDR3 contains 13 residues. The CDR3 DNA reads as TGCAGCGTTACCCAGGGGGCCCCCTACGAGCAGTACTTC. Its protein product is CSVTQGAPYEQYF.

V usage is TRBV10-3 and J usage is TRBJ2-7; no clear D gene. The V end was cut by 5 bases, the J end by 0 bases, with 14 bases between. The germline V gene encodes CDR1 ENHRY and CDR2 SYGVKD. The CDR3 covers 15 residues. The CDR3 DNA is TGTGCCATCAGTCCCGGCGGCCAACCCTCCTACGAGCAGTACTTC. Translated, it gives CAISPGGQPSYEQYF.

A remark on this clonotype: Its ends do not fully match the called genes, so a read error is possible. The rearrangement joins TRBV7-2 to TRBJ2-6; TRBD1 matches 7 bases. The CDR3 is 15 residues long. CDR1 is SGHTA and CDR2 is FQGNSA in the germline V gene. CDR3 sequence reads: CANSWTGSGANVLTF. DNA for the CDR3: TGTGCCAACAGCTGGACAGGCTCTGGGGCCAACGTCCTGACTTTC.

The chain joins TRBV3-1 to TRBJ1-2; 8 bases agree with TRBD1. Trimming at V came to 1 base and at J to 7 bases, leaving 5 bases not matched to a gene. The CDR3 sequence is 14 residues long. The germline gives CDR1 LGHDT, CDR2 YNNKEL (reference sequence). CDR3: CASSQGTGSRGYTF. In DNA, the CDR3 is TGTGCCAGCAGCCAAGGGACAGGGAGTCGTGGCTACACCTTC.

This clonotype has more than one count but fewer than ten. CDR3 bases: TGCGCCAGCAGCCAAGACACCCTCGGAGACTCGTGGTTCTTC. Translation: CASSQDTLGDSWFF. The chain carries TRBV4-3 and TRBJ2-1; D is unresolved. The germline V gene has CDR1 LGHNA and CDR2 YSLEER. The CDR3 contains 14 residues. Trimming shortened V by 0 bases and J by 15 bases, and 18 bases separated the two germline ends.

V is TRBV2 and J is TRBJ2-7; D remains ambiguous. Germline V lookup: CDR1 SNHLY, CDR2 FYNNEI. The V end was cut by 2 bases, the J end by 4 bases, with 12 bases between. CDR3 length: 14 amino acids. CDR3 in amino acids: CASSEMAPLYEQYF. The CDR3 bases are TGTGCCAGCAGTGAAATGGCCCCTCTATACGAGCAGTACTTC. Variable domain in full (rest from reference TRBV2 and TRBJ2-7): EPEVTQTPSHQVTQMGQEVILRCVPISNHLYFYWYRQILGQKVEFLVSFYNNEISEKSEIFDDQFSVERPDGSNFTLKIRSTKLEDSAMYFCASSEMAPLYEQYFGPGTRLTVT.

This clonotype has a count of ten or more. V gene TRBV29-1 combines with J gene TRBJ1-2; 7 bases agree with TRBD1. With V trimmed by 6 bases and J by 6 bases, 19 bases remained unmatched. The CDR3 consists of 16 residues. Germline V gene data show CDR1 as SQVTM and CDR2 as ANQGSEA. The DNA for the CDR3 is TGCAGCGTGTCCGCGACAGGGTGGGGAACACGGGATGGCTACACCTTC. Protein product: CSVSATGWGTRDGYTF.

This clonotype was detected once. The chain couples TRBV20-1 to TRBJ2-2, with D unresolved. Trimming left V 8 bases short and J 3 bases short, with 13 bases between. CDR1 and CDR2 (germline): DFQATT, SNEGSKA (reference sequence). This CDR3 is built from 13 residues. The CDR3 DNA reads as TGCAGTTACCGGGCCTTAGACACCGGGGAGCTGTTTTTT. It is translated as CSYRALDTGELFF.

The rearrangement uses TRBV14 and TRBJ2-1; D remains unclear. The germline CDR1 and CDR2 sequences are SGHDN and FVKESK. The CDR3 totals 14 residues. V was trimmed by 1 base and J by 7 bases, leaving 11 bases between them. Here the CDR3 reads CASSQVTMTNEQFF. The CDR3 DNA follows: TGTGCCAGCAGCCAAGTCACTATGACAAATGAGCAGTTCTTC.

This chain joins TRBV19 and TRBJ2-7; tentative D call: TRBD2 (6 bases). CDR3 length equals 13 residues. Germline loops: CDR1 LNHDA, CDR2 SQIVND (reference sequence). Trimming stripped 5 bases from V and 5 bases from J, with 13 bases between. The CDR3 DNA reads as TGTGCCAGTAGTGAGCTAGCGCGGAACGAGCAGTACTTC. It specifies CASSELARNEQYF.

This clonotype was picked up one time. The V gene is TRBV15, the J gene TRBJ2-1; D is possibly TRBD1 or TRBD2 (5 bases each). In germline, CDR1 is LNHNV, CDR2 YYDKDF (reference sequence). Trimming removed 3 bases at V and 9 bases at J, with 15 bases between. The CDR3 contains 14 residues. The DNA for the CDR3 is TGTGCCACCAGCAGGAGGGGAGAGGTGGTTGAGCAGTTCTTC. Translated: CATSRRGEVVEQFF.

The rearrangement links TRBV9 to TRBJ2-5; 13 bases fit TRBD2. The J call is doubtful: the DNA matches TRBJ2-7 better. CDR3 length: 15 residues. The germline V gene has CDR1 SGDLS and CDR2 YYNGEE. As DNA, the CDR3 is TGTGCCAGCAGCGTAGGGACTAGCGGGAGCCACGAGCAGTACTTC. This translates into CASSVGTSGSHEQYF.

A remark on this clonotype: Sequence at one end of the junction differs from germline and may be a read error. The chain links TRBV7-7 to TRBJ2-1; TRBD2 agrees at 12 bases. This CDR3 region has 15 residues. Looked up from germline, CDR1 is SSHAT and CDR2 is FNYEAQ (reference sequence). The CDR3 region has the DNA TGTGCTAGCAGCTTCGCTAGCGGGAGGGGTAATGAGCAGTTCTTC. Translating it yields CASSFASGRGNEQFF.